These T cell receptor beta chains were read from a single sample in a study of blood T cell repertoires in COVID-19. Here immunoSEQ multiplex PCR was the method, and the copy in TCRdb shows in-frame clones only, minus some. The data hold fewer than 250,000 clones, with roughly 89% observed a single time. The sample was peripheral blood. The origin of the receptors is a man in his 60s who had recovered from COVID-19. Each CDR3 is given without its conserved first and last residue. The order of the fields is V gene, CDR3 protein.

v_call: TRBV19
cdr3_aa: ASSMSRLNTEAF

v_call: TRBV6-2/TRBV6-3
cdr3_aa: ASTPQGTGNQPQH

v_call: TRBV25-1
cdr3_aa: ASPRSGFQPQH

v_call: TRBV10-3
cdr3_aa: AIRGSQETNQPQH

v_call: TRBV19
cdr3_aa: ASSIPPLPGPEAGELF

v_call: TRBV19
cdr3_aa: ASSIDHPSALRGEQF

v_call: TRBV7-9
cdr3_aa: ASSYEGDRGNTIY

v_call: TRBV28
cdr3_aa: ASRPAGGPGELF

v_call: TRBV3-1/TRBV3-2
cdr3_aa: ASSQGLAQTGELF

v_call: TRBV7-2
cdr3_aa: ASSYRGGFGNEQY

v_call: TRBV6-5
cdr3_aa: ASSYVAGDNYGYT

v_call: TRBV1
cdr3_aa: TSSLTQGEAKNIQY

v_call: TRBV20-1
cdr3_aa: SASVYGTGLAKNIQY

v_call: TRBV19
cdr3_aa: ASATGLAGPTSGANVLT

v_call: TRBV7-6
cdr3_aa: ASSENIDLAGVHEQY

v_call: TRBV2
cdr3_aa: ASNGGEATNEKLF

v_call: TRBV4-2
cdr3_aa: ASSPWVGGENV

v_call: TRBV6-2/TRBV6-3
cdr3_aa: ASSLRLGLSSSYNEQF

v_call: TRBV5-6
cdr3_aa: ASSPRLSGRALDGELF

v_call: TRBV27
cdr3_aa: ASSRGLGMNTEAF

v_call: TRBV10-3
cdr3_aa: AISGQSGDTIY

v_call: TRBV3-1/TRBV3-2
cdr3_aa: ASSQGTVPNGELF